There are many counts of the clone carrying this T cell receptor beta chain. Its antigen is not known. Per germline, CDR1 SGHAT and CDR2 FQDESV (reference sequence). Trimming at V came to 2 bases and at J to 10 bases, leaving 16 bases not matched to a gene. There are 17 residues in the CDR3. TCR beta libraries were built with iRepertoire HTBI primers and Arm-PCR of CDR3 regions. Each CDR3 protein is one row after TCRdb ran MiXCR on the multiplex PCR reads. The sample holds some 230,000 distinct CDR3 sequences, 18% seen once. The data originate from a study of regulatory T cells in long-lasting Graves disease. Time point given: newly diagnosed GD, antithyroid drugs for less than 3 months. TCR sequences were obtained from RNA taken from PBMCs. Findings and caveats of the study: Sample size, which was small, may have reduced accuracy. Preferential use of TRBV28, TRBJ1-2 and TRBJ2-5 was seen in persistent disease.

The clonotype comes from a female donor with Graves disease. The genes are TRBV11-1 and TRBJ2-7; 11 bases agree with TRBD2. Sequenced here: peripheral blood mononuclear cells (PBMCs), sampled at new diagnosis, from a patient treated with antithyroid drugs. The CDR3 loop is CASSLLAGGPSRTRQYF. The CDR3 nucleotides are TGTGCCAGCAGCTTATTAGCGGGAGGGCCTAGTCGTACGAGACAGTACTTC.